The next 22 T cell receptor beta chains were all read from a single sample in a study of control samples from healthy donors and cancer patients. The data were produced by immunoSEQ multiplex PCR, yet TCRdb's version contains in-frame clones alone and is incomplete. The sample yields approximately 140,000 clones, over 85% seen once. Sequenced: blood. The source is a man between 18 and 29 years old in good health.

The chain employs TRBV4-3 and TRBJ2-1; D may match TRBD1 or TRBD2 (6 bases each). Trimming took off 0 bases at V and 0 bases at J, with 15 bases between the two ends. The CDR3 is 18 residues long. Germline V CDR1 and CDR2: LGHNA, YSLEER. The DNA of the CDR3 is TGCGCCAGCAGCCAAGAGAGGGGGGCGACCAGCTCCTACAATGAGCAGTTCTTC. Residues: CASSQERGATSSYNEQFF.

The V and J genes are TRBV4-1 and TRBJ1-5, with 7 bases identical to TRBD1. V lost 4 bases to trimming and J lost 5 bases; unmatched junction nucleotides: 8. Germline V gene sequence: CDR1 MGHRA, CDR2 YSYEKL. This CDR3 has 15 residues. The CDR3 DNA sequence: TGCGCCAGCAGCCGGTCGGACAGGACGGATCAGCCCCAGCATTTT. Translated, it gives CASSRSDRTDQPQHF.

This rearrangement joins TRBV25-1 to TRBJ2-7, with 13 bases identical to TRBD2. From germline, CDR1 is MGHDK and CDR2 SYGVNS. J lost 2 bases, V lost 10 bases, and 11 bases had no gene match. The CDR3 runs to 16 residues. The DNA of the CDR3 is TGTGCCACCACCGGGACTAGCGGGACAAGAACCTACGAGCAGTACTTC. Translated, it gives CATTGTSGTRTYEQYF.

This sequence joins TRBV21-1 and TRBJ2-1; the D call in the table, TRBD2, was not verified against the DNA. TRBV21-1 is a listed pseudogene. This CDR3 is 18 amino acids long. CDR3: CASSKVSQTSGGYNEQFF. DNA for the CDR3: TGTGCCAGCAGCAAAGTGTCCCAGACTAGCGGGGGCTACAATGAGCAGTTCTTC.

The chain is built from TRBV7-9 and TRBJ1-1; 7 bases line up with TRBD1. Germline lookup yields CDR1 SEHNR and CDR2 FQNEAQ (reference sequence). The junction had 2 bases not matched to a gene; V was cut back by 0 bases and J by 1 base. The CDR3 runs to 15 residues. As DNA, the CDR3 is TGTGCCAGCAGCTTAGCAGGGGGCGAGAACACTGAAGCTTTCTTT. This gives the protein CASSLAGGENTEAFF.

The V and J genes are TRBV11-2 and TRBJ2-7; TRBD2 agrees at 7 bases. This CDR3 has 16 residues. The V segment lost 0 bases and the J segment 3 bases; nucleotides outside the gene matches: 8. Per the germline V gene, CDR1 is SGHAT and CDR2 is FQNNGV. CDR3: CASSLDRGRGYYEQYF. CDR3 sequence (DNA): TGTGCCAGCAGCTTAGATCGCGGGCGGGGGTACTACGAGCAGTACTTC.

The V and J genes are TRBV6-5 and TRBJ1-4, with D perhaps matching TRBD1 (5 bases). Germline values: CDR1 MNHEY, CDR2 SVGAGI. CDR3 size: 13 residues. The V and J ends lost 8 bases and 5 bases respectively, with 12 bases between them. This CDR3 reads CASAGGKNEKLFF. The CDR3 coding sequence is TGTGCCAGCGCGGGGGGAAAGAATGAAAAACTGTTTTTT.

The chain has TRBV7-8 and TRBJ1-5; 7 nucleotides match TRBD1. J lost 5 bases, V lost 6 bases, and 10 bases had no gene match. Germline V gene lookup returns CDR1 SGHVS and CDR2 FQNEAQ. The CDR3 is made up of 15 amino acids. CDR3 amino acids: CASSSETGSHQPQHF. CDR3 bases: TGTGCCAGCAGTAGCGAGACAGGGTCACATCAGCCCCAGCATTTT.

This clone was recorded once. V and J are TRBV19 and TRBJ1-2, with a possible D match to TRBD1 (5 bases). This CDR3 spans 12 amino acids. V lost 8 bases and J 7 bases, leaving 14 bases between the germline ends. Germline V gene sequence: CDR1 LNHDA, CDR2 SQIVND (reference sequence). The CDR3 is CASRQGGGGYTF. Written as DNA, the CDR3 is TGTGCCAGTCGGCAGGGTGGGGGTGGCTACACCTTC. The variable domain in full, completed from reference TRBV19 and TRBJ1-2, reads DGGITQSPKYLFRKEGQNVTLSCEQNLNHDAMYWYRQDPGQGLRLIYYSQIVNDFQKGDIAEGYSVSREKKESFPLTVTSAQKNPTAFYLCASRQGGGGYTFGSGTRLTVV.

The chain recombines TRBV11-2 with TRBJ1-1; no clear D. The CDR3 extends over 13 amino acids. Germline CDR1 and CDR2: SGHAT and FQNNGV. Between the trimmed V and J ends, which lost 2 bases and 2 bases, there was a span of 6 bases. The CDR3 here is CASSLSYNTEAFF. DNA for the CDR3: TGTGCCAGCAGCTTATCCTATAACACTGAAGCTTTCTTT.

The chain uses TRBV21-1 and TRBJ2-7; TRBD1 is the table's D call and was not checked against the DNA. TRBV21-1 is a known pseudogene. CDR3 length: 15 amino acids. The CDR3 DNA reads as TGTGCCAGCACAAGGGGAACAGGGTGCCCCTACGAGCAGTACTTC. This codes for CASTRGTGCPYEQYF.

In this sample, this clone turned up once. The chain couples TRBV28 to TRBJ1-1; the D gene is possibly TRBD1 (6 bases). The germline gives CDR1 MDHEN, CDR2 SYDVKM. The CDR3 contains 14 residues. V was shortened by 3 bases and J by 10 bases, with 18 bases between the two germline ends. In nucleotides, the CDR3 is TGTGCCAGCAGTTTGGTGCGAGGGAGGGGGGTAGCTTTCTTT. The encoded protein is CASSLVRGRGVAFF.

The rearrangement uses TRBV19 and TRBJ1-1; perhaps TRBD1 as D (5 bases). The CDR3 sequence is 12 residues long. V lost 10 bases, J lost 4 bases, and 13 bases lay in between. Germline-derived CDR1 and CDR2 are LNHDA and SQIVND (reference sequence). The DNA for the CDR3 is TGTGCCACCCGGGACCTGACCACTGAAGCTTTCTTT. Amino acids: CATRDLTTEAFF.

This rearrangement joins TRBV7-9 to TRBJ1-1; the D gene is possibly TRBD1 (5 bases). The length of the CDR3 is 13 residues. V was pared by 5 bases and J by 5 bases, with 12 bases between. The V gene's germline CDR1 is SEHNR and CDR2 FQNEAQ (reference sequence). The CDR3 nucleotides read TGTGCCAGCAGCCCGACGGGGGAGACTGAAGCTTTCTTT. This sequence encodes CASSPTGETEAFF.

V gene TRBV5-1 combines with J gene TRBJ1-3; 8 bases match TRBD1. In germline, CDR1 is SGHRS, CDR2 YFSETQ. V was pared by 0 bases and J by 6 bases, with 8 bases of the junction left unmatched. This CDR3 region has 16 residues. The CDR3 here is CASSLEARGLLNTIYF. DNA for the CDR3: TGCGCCAGCAGCTTGGAAGCCAGGGGGCTATTAAACACCATATATTTT.

This chain joins TRBV29-1 and TRBJ1-3; possibly TRBD1 for D (6 bases). The CDR3 runs 12 residues. The ends were cut back, 6 bases at V and 5 bases at J, with 11 bases in the middle. The germline V gene encodes CDR1 SQVTM and CDR2 ANQGSEA. Written as DNA, the CDR3 is TGCAGCGTGGTGGACAGACGAAACACCATATATTTT. This translates into CSVVDRRNTIYF.

The rearrangement uses TRBV4-3 and TRBJ2-5, with D tentatively TRBD1 or TRBD2 (7 bases each). V was shortened by 4 bases and J by 5 bases, with 17 bases between the two germline ends. Germline CDR1 LGHNA, CDR2 YSLEER. The CDR3 contains 15 residues. CDR3 amino acids: CASSPGGGGLETQYF. The CDR3 coding sequence is TGCGCCAGCAGCCCGGGGGGAGGGGGCCTCGAGACCCAGTACTTC.

The chain links TRBV9 to TRBJ1-2, with D unresolved. Trimming cost V 3 bases and J 5 bases, with 11 bases left between them. This CDR3 has 13 amino acids. CDR1 SGDLS and CDR2 YYNGEE come from the germline V gene. The CDR3 reads CASSDGVGYGYTF. The CDR3 DNA reads as TGTGCCAGCAGCGACGGAGTGGGGTATGGCTACACCTTC.

This clone showed up just once. The chain combines TRBV19 with TRBJ2-7; 10 bases map to TRBD1. Germline CDR1 is LNHDA and CDR2 is SQIVND (reference sequence). V lost 8 bases to trimming and J lost 0 bases; unmatched junction nucleotides: 7. This CDR3 is built from 15 residues. The CDR3 loop reads CASGRDRGPSYEQYF. CDR3 DNA sequence: TGTGCCAGTGGGCGGGACAGGGGCCCCTCCTACGAGCAGTACTTC.

This clone was detected once. The V and J genes are TRBV24-1 and TRBJ2-5, with 7 nucleotides matching TRBD1. Germline CDR1 is KGHDR and CDR2 is SFDVKD. The CDR3 is made up of 16 amino acids. With V trimmed by 4 bases and J by 5 bases, 12 bases remained unmatched. The CDR3 reads CATSDRGQNPVETQYF. The CDR3 nucleotides read TGTGCCACCAGTGACCGGGGACAGAACCCCGTGGAGACCCAGTACTTC.

The chain combines TRBV7-9 with TRBJ2-2; weak D call: TRBD1 (6 bases). From germline, CDR1 is SEHNR and CDR2 FQNEAQ (reference sequence). Trimming took off 5 bases at V and 2 bases at J, with 15 bases between the two ends. There are 16 residues in the CDR3. CDR3: CASSRRWTANTGELFF. Here the CDR3 DNA reads TGTGCCAGCAGCCGACGTTGGACAGCCAACACCGGGGAGCTGTTTTTT. The full variable domain, rest sourced from reference TRBV7-9 and TRBJ2-2, is DTGVSQNPRHKITKRGQNVTFRCDPISEHNRLYWYRQTLGQGPEFLTYFQNEAQLEKSRLLSDRFSAERPKGSFSTLEIQRTEQGDSAMYLCASSRRWTANTGELFFGEGSRLTVL.

This chain uses TRBV6-6 with TRBJ2-5; TRBD2 agrees at 8 bases. In germline, CDR1 is MNHNY, CDR2 SVGAGI (reference sequence). CDR3 length: 17 residues. V lost 5 bases and J lost 10; bases outside the gene matches: 21. CDR3 region: CASSPSGRGGGQMGQYF. The DNA of the CDR3 is TGTGCCAGCAGTCCATCCGGGAGGGGAGGGGGTCAGATGGGCCAGTACTTC.